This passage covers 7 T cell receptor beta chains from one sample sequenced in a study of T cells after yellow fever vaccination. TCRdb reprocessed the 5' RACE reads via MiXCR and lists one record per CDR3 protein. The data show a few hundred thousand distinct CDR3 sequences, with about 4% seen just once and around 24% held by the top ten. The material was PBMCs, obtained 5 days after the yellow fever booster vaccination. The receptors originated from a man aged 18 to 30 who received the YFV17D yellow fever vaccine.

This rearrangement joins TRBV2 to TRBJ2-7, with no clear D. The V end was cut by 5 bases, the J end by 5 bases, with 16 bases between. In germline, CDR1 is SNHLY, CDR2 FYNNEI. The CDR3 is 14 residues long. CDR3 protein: CASSFPRPLDEQYV. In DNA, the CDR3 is TGTGCCAGCAGTTTTCCACGGCCCCTCGACGAGCAGTACGTC.

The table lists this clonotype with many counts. CDR3 loop: CASSLHIAGNNEQFF. For the CDR3, the DNA is TGCGCCAGCAGCTTACACATAGCGGGTAACAATGAGCAGTTCTTC. V gene TRBV4-3 combines with J gene TRBJ2-1; 7 positions agree with TRBD2. V was pared by 5 bases and J by 5 bases, with 9 bases of the junction left unmatched. This CDR3 is built from 15 residues. CDR1 LGHNA and CDR2 YSLEER come from the germline V gene.

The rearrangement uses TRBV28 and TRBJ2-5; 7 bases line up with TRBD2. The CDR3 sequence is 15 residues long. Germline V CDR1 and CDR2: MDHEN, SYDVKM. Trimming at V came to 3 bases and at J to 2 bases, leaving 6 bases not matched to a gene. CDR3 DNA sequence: TGTGCCAGCAGTTTTCGGTGGGGGGGACAAGAGACCCAGTACTTC. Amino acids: CASSFRWGGQETQYF.

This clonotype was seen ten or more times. CDR3 bases: TGCAGTGCTCCCGCCCCCCGGAACGGGAATGAAAAACTGTTTTTT. It yields the protein CSAPAPRNGNEKLFF. The chain is built from TRBV20-1 and TRBJ1-4, with D hard to call. Germline loops: CDR1 DFQATT, CDR2 SNEGSKA (reference sequence). The V end was cut by 5 bases, the J end by 5 bases, with 18 bases between. This CDR3 is 15 amino acids long.

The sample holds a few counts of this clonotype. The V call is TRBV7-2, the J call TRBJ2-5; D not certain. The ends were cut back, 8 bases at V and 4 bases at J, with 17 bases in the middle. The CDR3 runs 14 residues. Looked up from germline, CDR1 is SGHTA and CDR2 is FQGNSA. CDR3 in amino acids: CASSLLGTRETQYF. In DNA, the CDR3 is TGTGCCAGCTCCCTGTTGGGTACCCGAGAGACCCAGTACTTC.

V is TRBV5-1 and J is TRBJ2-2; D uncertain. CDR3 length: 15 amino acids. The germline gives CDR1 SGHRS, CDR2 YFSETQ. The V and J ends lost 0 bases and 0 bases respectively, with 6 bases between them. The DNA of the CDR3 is TGCGCCAGCAGCTTGGCCTTAACGAACACCGGGGAGCTGTTTTTT. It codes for CASSLALTNTGELFF. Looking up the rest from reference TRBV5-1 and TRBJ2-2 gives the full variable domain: KAGVTQTPRYLIKTRGQQVTLSCSPISGHRSVSWYQQTPGQGLQFLFEYFSETQRNKGNFPGRFSGRQFSNSRSEMNVSTLELGDSALYLCASSLALTNTGELFFGEGSRLTVL.

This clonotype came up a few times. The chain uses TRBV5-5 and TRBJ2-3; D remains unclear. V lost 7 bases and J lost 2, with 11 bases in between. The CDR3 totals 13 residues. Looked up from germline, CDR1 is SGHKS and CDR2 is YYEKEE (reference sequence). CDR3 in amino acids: CASLPGPTDTQYF. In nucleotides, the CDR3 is TGTGCCAGCCTCCCGGGCCCCACAGATACGCAGTATTTT. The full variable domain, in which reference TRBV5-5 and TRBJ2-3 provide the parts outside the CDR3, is DAGVTQSPTHLIKTRGQQVTLRCSPISGHKSVSWYQQVLGQGPQFIFQYYEKEERGRGNFPDRFSARQFPNYSSELNVNALLLGDSALYLCASLPGPTDTQYFGPGTRLTVL.